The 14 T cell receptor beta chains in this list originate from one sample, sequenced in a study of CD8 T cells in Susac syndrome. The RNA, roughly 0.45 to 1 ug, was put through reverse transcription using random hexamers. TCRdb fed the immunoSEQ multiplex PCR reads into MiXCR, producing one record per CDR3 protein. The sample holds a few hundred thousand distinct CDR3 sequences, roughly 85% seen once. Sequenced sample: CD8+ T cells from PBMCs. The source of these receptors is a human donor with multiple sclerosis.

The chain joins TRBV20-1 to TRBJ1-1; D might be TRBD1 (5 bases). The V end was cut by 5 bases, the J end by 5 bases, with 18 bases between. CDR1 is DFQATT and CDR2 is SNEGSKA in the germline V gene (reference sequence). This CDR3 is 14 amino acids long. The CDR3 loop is CSAFAHRMTTEAFF. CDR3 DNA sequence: TGCAGTGCTTTCGCCCACAGGATGACTACTGAAGCTTTCTTT.

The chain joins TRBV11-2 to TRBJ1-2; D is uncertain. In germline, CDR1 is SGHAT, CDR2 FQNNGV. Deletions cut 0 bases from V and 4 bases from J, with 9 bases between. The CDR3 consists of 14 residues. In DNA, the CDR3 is TGTGCCAGCAGCTTAGAGGGAACTGGCTATGGCTACACCTTC. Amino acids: CASSLEGTGYGYTF. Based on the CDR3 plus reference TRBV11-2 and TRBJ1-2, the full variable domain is EAGVAQSPRYKIIEKRQSVAFWCNPISGHATLYWYQQILGQGPKLLIQFQNNGVVDDSQLPKDRFSAERLKGVDSTLKIQPAKLEDSAVYLCASSLEGTGYGYTFGSGTRLTVV.

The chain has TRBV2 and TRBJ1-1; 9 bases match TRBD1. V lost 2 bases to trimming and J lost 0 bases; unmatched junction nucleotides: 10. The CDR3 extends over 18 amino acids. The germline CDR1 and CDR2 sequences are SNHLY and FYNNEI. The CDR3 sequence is CASSEFGGQGPMNTEAFF. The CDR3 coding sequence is TGTGCCAGCAGTGAATTTGGGGGACAGGGCCCTATGAACACTGAAGCTTTCTTT.

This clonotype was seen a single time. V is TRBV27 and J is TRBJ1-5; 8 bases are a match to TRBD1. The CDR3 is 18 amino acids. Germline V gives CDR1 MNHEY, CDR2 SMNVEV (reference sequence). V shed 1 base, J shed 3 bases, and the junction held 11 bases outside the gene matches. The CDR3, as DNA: TGTGCCAGCAGTTTATTAAGCGTCACAGGGGGTCTCAATCAGCCCCAGCATTTT. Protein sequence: CASSLLSVTGGLNQPQHF.

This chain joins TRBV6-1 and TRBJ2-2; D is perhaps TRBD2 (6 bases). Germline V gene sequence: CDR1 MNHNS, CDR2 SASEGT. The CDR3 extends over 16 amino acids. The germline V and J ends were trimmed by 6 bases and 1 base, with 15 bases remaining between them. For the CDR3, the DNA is TGTGCCAGCAGCCCCGGGACTCCGGGGAACACCGGGGAGCTGTTTTTT. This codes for CASSPGTPGNTGELFF.

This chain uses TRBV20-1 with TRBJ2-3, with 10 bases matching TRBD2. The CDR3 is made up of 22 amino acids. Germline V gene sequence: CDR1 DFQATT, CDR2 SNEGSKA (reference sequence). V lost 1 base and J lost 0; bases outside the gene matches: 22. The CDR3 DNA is TGCAGTGCTAGAGGGACTAGCGGAGGGCATCTAACCGACAAATCTAGCACAGATACGCAGTATTTT. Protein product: CSARGTSGGHLTDKSSTDTQYF.

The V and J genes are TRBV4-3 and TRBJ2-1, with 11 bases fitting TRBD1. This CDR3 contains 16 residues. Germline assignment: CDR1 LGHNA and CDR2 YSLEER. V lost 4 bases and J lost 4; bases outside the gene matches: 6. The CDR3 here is CASSPAGTGGYNEQFF. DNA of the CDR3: TGCGCCAGCAGCCCCGCCGGGACAGGGGGATACAATGAGCAGTTCTTC.

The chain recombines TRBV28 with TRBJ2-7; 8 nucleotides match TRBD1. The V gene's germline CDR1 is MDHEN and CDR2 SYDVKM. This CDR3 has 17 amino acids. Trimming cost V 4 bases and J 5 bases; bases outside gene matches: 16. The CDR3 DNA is TGTGCCAGCAGTTCGGGACACCTGACAGGGGTGCGTGACGAGCAGTACTTC. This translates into CASSSGHLTGVRDEQYF.

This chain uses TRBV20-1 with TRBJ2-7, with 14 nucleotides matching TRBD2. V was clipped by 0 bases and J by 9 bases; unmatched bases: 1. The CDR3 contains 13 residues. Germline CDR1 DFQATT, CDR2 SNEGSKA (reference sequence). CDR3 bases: TGCAGTGCTAGAGAGGGACTAGCGGGAGTGCAGTACTTC. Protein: CSAREGLAGVQYF.

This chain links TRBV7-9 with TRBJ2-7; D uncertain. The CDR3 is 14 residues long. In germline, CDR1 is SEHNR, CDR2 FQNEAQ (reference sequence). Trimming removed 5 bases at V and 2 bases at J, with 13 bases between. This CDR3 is CASSPPTVTYEQYF. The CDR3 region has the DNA TGTGCCAGCAGCCCACCAACTGTTACCTACGAGCAGTACTTC.

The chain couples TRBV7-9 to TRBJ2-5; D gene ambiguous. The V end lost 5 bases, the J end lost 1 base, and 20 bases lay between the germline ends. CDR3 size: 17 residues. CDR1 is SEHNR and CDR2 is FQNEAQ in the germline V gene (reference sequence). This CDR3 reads CASSMGYLVVGQETQYF. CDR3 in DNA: TGTGCCAGCAGCATGGGGTACTTGGTAGTCGGCCAAGAGACCCAGTACTTC.

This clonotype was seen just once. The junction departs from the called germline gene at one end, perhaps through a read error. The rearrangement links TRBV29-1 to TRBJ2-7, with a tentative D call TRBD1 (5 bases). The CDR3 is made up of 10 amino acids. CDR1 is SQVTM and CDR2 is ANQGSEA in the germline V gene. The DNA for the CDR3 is TGCAGCGTTGAATGGGGCGGTAGACTCTTC. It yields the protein CSVEWGGRLF.

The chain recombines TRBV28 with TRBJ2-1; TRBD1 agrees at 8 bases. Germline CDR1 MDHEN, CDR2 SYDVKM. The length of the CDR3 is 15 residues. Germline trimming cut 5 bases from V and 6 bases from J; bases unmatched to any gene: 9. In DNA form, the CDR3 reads TGTGCCAGCAGTCTACTCCAGGGGGCGATCAATGAGCAGTTCTTC. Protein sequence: CASSLLQGAINEQFF.

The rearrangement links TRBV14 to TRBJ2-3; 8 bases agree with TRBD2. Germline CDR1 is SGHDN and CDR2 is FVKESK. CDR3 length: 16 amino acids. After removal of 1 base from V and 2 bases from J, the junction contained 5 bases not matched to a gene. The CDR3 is CASSQGLAGHTDTQYF. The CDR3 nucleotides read TGTGCCAGCAGCCAAGGGCTAGCGGGTCACACAGATACGCAGTATTTT.